This record covers a single T cell receptor (beta chain). Its antigen is undetermined. The data are from a study of long-term antiretroviral therapy in people with HIV. Germline lookup yields CDR1 SGHDT and CDR2 YYEEEE. V was clipped by 2 bases and J by 8 bases, with 8 bases between them. The CDR3 is 13 residues long. The run of the v3.0 immunoSEQ assay was at survey level. Only in-frame clones appear in the TCRdb table, and some are missing; sequencing was by immunoSEQ multiplex PCR. Of 30,000 to 40,000 clones in the sample, approximately 95% were seen once. The study, taken as a whole, reports: Repertoires in HIV (unlike those of controls) had narrower CDR3 length ranges.

This rearrangement joins TRBV5-6 to TRBJ1-6; D is undetermined. The sequence was obtained from a woman aged 50 to 65 with HIV. Specimen: unsorted PBMCs, collected just over 5 years after starting antiretroviral therapy. CDR3 sequence (DNA): TGTGCCAGCAGCTTTGACACGGATTCACCCCTCCACTTT. This codes for CASSFDTDSPLHF.